In its sample, the clone carrying this T cell receptor beta chain was seen a few times. Its target is unknown. The germline V and J ends were trimmed by 4 bases and 0 bases, with 15 bases remaining between them. The CDR3 has 16 residues. Germline V gene sequence: CDR1 SGHTA, CDR2 FQGNSA. This entry belongs to a study of response to subunit inactivated influenza vaccine. Overall study results and limits: The authors suggested that every seasonal influenza vaccination recruits few new T cells.

TCRdb recomputed calls from the RT-PCR reads with MiXCR, one row per CDR3 protein. The repertoire includes hundreds of thousands of distinct CDR3 sequences, approximately 15% of them detected once, and less than 9% sits in the top ten. V gene TRBV7-2 combines with J gene TRBJ1-2, with D perhaps TRBD1 (6 bases). This TCR was recovered from a man aged 50 or older who received an inactivated influenza vaccine. This specimen was PBMCs from blood, taken approximately 15 days before vaccination. Written as DNA, the CDR3 is TGTGCCAGCAGCTCAGACGACAGGCCGACTAACTATGGCTACACCTTC. As protein: CASSSDDRPTNYGYTF.